One and the same sample provided the 18 T cell receptor beta chains below, sequenced in a study of patients and donors after allogeneic stem cell transplantation. MiXCR, run by TCRdb on the RT-PCR reads, gives a single entry per CDR3 protein. The table shows about 74,000 distinct CDR3 sequences, with roughly 29% occurring only once. Source material: blood, either unsorted or a sorted T cell fraction (not recorded which). The receptors derive from a human donor who was either an allogeneic HSCT recipient or a stem cell or donor lymphocyte infusion donor (not recorded which). It is not recorded whose cells these are; they may come from a transplant donor.

The J gene is TRBJ2-7, the V gene TRBV2, with TRBD1 matching 9 bases. This CDR3 comprises 16 residues. Germline trimming cut 6 bases from V and 2 bases from J; bases unmatched to any gene: 11. Germline V gives CDR1 SNHLY, CDR2 FYNNEI. CDR3 sequence reads: CASSASGTGRAYEQYF. CDR3 sequence (DNA): TGTGCCAGCAGCGCTTCCGGGACAGGGAGGGCCTACGAGCAGTACTTC.

The sample holds many counts of this clonotype. The chain has TRBV14 and TRBJ1-2; 8 nucleotides match TRBD1. The CDR3 is made up of 17 amino acids. The germline V gene has CDR1 SGHDN and CDR2 FVKESK. The V segment lost 6 bases and the J segment 0 bases; nucleotides outside the gene matches: 12. DNA for the CDR3: TGTGCCAGCAGTCCTTTGGGGGGACAGGAAGCTAACTATGGCTACACCTTC. Translated: CASSPLGGQEANYGYTF.

The genes are TRBV5-1 and TRBJ1-1, with D possibly matching TRBD1 (5 bases). Trimming cost V 5 bases and J 11 bases, with 19 bases left between them. The germline V gene has CDR1 SGHRS and CDR2 YFSETQ. This CDR3 has 13 residues. In DNA, the CDR3 is TGCGCCAGCAGGTCCCCGGGGCGTCTTGGGGCTTTCTTT. Amino acid sequence: CASRSPGRLGAFF.

V and J are TRBV7-2 and TRBJ2-1; D unresolved. V lost 1 base and J 8 bases, leaving 9 bases between the germline ends. The V gene's germline CDR1 is SGHTA and CDR2 FQGNSA. The CDR3 runs to 13 residues. The DNA of the CDR3 is TGTGCCAGCAGCTTAGATCGGCCGGATGAGCAGTTCTTC. Amino acids: CASSLDRPDEQFF.

This clonotype showed up just a few times. V usage is TRBV12-3 or TRBV12-4 and J usage is TRBJ1-2; D may be TRBD1 (5 bases). V was cut by 3 bases and J by 0 bases, with 11 bases left in between. The CDR3 is made up of 15 amino acids. CDR3 in DNA: TGTGCCAGCAGTTTTGAACCGGACACTAACTATGGCTACACCTTC. Encoded protein: CASSFEPDTNYGYTF.

This clonotype was counted ten times or more. The genes are TRBV7-9 and TRBJ1-1; weak D call: TRBD1 (6 bases). The CDR3 has 19 residues. Between the trimmed V and J ends, which lost 3 bases and 3 bases, there was a span of 26 bases. Looked up from germline, CDR1 is SEHNR and CDR2 is FQNEAQ (reference sequence). Here the CDR3 DNA reads TGTGCCAGCAGCTTTTCTTCCGGGACACCTAGGAGGGGGTACACTGAAGCTTTCTTT. This sequence encodes CASSFSSGTPRRGYTEAFF.

This clonotype appeared many times. The chain couples TRBV4-3 to TRBJ2-5, with D maybe TRBD1 (5 bases). The CDR3 consists of 15 residues. The V end was cut by 9 bases, the J end by 1 base, with 18 bases between. Germline values: CDR1 LGHNA, CDR2 YSLEER. For the CDR3, the DNA is TGCGCCAGACCGAGTTTGTTGACAGTCCAAGAGACCCAGTACTTC. Translated, it gives CARPSLLTVQETQYF.

The chain uses TRBV4-2 and TRBJ2-2; TRBD2 is a possible D gene (5 bases). Germline V gives CDR1 LGHNA, CDR2 YNFKEQ. Trimming pared 1 base from V and 6 bases from J, leaving 15 bases between. CDR3 length equals 16 residues. The CDR3 protein is CASSQGGLQAAGELFF. DNA of the CDR3: TGTGCCAGCAGCCAAGGTGGTCTCCAAGCGGCCGGGGAGCTGTTTTTT.

The chain employs TRBV5-1 and TRBJ1-5; TRBD1 agrees at 8 bases. The V and J ends lost 2 bases and 8 bases, in that order; junction bases with no gene match: 9. The germline gives CDR1 SGHRS, CDR2 YFSETQ. This CDR3 is built from 15 residues. CDR3 in amino acids: CASSFRGLIFEPQHF. In DNA, the CDR3 is TGCGCCAGCAGCTTCAGGGGGCTGATTTTCGAGCCCCAGCATTTT.

J is TRBJ2-3 and V is TRBV10-3; D possibly corresponds to TRBD2 (6 bases). The germline V and J ends were trimmed by 6 bases and 0 bases, with 13 bases remaining between them. Germline CDR1 ENHRY, CDR2 SYGVKD. The CDR3 runs to 15 residues. CDR3 loop: CAISSREFSTDTQYF. The CDR3 bases are TGTGCCATCAGCTCCCGGGAGTTCAGCACAGATACGCAGTATTTT.

About this clonotype: This CDR3 is missing its conserved last phenylalanine or tryptophan, likely due to a read error. The chain employs TRBV11-3 and TRBJ2-2; D remains ambiguous. Germline V CDR1 and CDR2: SGHNT, YENEEA. The CDR3 loop spans 13 amino acids. Trimming removed 6 bases from V and 8 bases from J, with 13 bases in between. The CDR3 region is CASRNPRRGELFL. The CDR3 DNA is TGTGCCAGCAGGAATCCTAGGAGAGGGGAGCTGTTTTTG.

J is TRBJ1-4 and V is TRBV20-1; D call uncertain. CDR1 and CDR2 from the germline V gene are DFQATT and SNEGSKA (reference sequence). The V gene lost 1 base and the J gene lost 8 bases, with 8 bases spanning the gap. This CDR3 has 12 residues. For the CDR3, the DNA is TGCAGTGCTAGAGTCCCTGGGGAAAAACTGTTTTTT. Translated, it gives CSARVPGEKLFF.

This clonotype was seen many times. The V gene is TRBV4-1, the J gene TRBJ1-6; TRBD1 might be the D (5 bases). The germline V gene encodes CDR1 MGHRA and CDR2 YSYEKL. With 0 bases removed from V and 6 bases from J, the gap between germline ends came to 15 bases. The CDR3 is 17 amino acids. The CDR3 coding sequence is TGCGCCAGCAGCCAAGATAAGACAGCCCCTTTTAATTCACCCCTCCACTTT. Translation: CASSQDKTAPFNSPLHF.

V usage is TRBV3-1 and J usage is TRBJ2-7; perhaps TRBD2 as D (5 bases). CDR3 size: 12 residues. Germline lookup yields CDR1 LGHDT and CDR2 YNNKEL (reference sequence). V gave up 1 base and J gave up 7 bases, with 8 bases separating them. The CDR3 nucleotides are TGTGCCAGCAGCCAAGGTCCGGGAGAGCAGTACTTC. It encodes CASSQGPGEQYF.

In this sample, this clonotype turned up a few times. The chain uses TRBV12-3 or TRBV12-4 and TRBJ2-7; TRBD1 aligns across 8 bases. The CDR3 loop spans 12 amino acids. V lost 5 bases to trimming and J lost 9 bases; unmatched junction nucleotides: 6. CDR3 nucleotide sequence: TGTGCCAGCAGTCCCCAGGGGGCGGGGCAGTACTTC. This gives the protein CASSPQGAGQYF.

This chain uses TRBV20-1 with TRBJ2-7, with unresolved D. The CDR3 runs to 12 residues. The V gene's germline CDR1 is DFQATT and CDR2 SNEGSKA (reference sequence). V was clipped by 5 bases and J by 6 bases, with 14 bases between them. CDR3 nucleotide sequence: TGCAGTGCTCCCGGAGAGCACTTCGAGCAGTACTTC. Encoded protein: CSAPGEHFEQYF.

The chain combines TRBV6-2 or TRBV6-3 with TRBJ2-7, with 7 bases matching TRBD2. Germline CDR1 reads MNHEY; CDR2 reads SVGEGT. V was pared by 0 bases and J by 4 bases, with 12 bases of the junction left unmatched. The CDR3 runs to 17 residues. The CDR3: CASSYSVREDWAYEQYF. Here the CDR3 DNA reads TGTGCCAGCAGTTACTCGGTTCGGGAGGATTGGGCGTACGAGCAGTACTTC.

The genes are TRBV5-1 and TRBJ2-1; D is unresolved. Germline-derived CDR1 and CDR2 are SGHRS and YFSETQ. Trimming took off 0 bases at V and 10 bases at J, with 17 bases between the two ends. The CDR3 loop spans 15 amino acids. CDR3 protein: CASSLEGRPYEEQFF. In DNA form, the CDR3 reads TGCGCCAGCAGCTTGGAAGGGCGCCCCTACGAGGAGCAGTTCTTC.